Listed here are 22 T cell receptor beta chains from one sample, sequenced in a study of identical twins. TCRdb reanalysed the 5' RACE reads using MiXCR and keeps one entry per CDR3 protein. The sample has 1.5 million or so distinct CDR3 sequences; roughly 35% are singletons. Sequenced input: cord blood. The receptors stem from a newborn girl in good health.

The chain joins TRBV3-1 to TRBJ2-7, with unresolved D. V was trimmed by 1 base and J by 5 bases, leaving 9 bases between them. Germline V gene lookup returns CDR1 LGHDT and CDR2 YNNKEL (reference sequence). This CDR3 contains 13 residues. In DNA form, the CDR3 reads TGTGCCAGCAGCCAAGTTTTCGGTCACGAGCAGTACTTC. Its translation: CASSQVFGHEQYF.

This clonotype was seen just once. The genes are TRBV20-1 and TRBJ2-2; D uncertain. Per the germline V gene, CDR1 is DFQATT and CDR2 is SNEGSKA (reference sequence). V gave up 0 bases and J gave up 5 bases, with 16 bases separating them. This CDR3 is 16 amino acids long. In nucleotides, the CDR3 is TGCAGTGCTAGAGATGCCACCTCTCTGGGGACCGGGGAGCTGTTTTTT. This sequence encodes CSARDATSLGTGELFF.

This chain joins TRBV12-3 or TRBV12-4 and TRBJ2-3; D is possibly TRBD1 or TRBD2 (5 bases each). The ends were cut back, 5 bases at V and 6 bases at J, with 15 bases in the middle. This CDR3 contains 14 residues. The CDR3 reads CASSIDGAADTQYF. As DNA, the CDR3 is TGTGCCAGCAGTATTGACGGGGCGGCCGATACGCAGTATTTT.

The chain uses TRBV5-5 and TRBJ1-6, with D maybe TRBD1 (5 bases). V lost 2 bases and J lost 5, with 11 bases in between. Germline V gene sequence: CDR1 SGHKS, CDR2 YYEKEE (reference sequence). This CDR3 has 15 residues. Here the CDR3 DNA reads TGTGCCAGCAGCTTTTCAGGGCGAAATAATTCACCCCTCCACTTT. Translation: CASSFSGRNNSPLHF.

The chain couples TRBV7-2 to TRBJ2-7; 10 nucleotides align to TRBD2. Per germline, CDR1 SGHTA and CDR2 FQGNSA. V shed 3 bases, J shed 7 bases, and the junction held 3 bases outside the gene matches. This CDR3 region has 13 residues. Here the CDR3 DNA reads TGTGCCAGCAGCTTTACTAGCGGGAATGAGCAGTACTTC. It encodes CASSFTSGNEQYF.

CDR3 DNA sequence: TGTGCCAGCAGCTTACCTAAGGTCCCCGCCGGGACAGGGAGTATAGTGGCGTCCTACAATGAGCAGTTCTTC. Translated: CASSLPKVPAGTGSIVASYNEQFF. The rearrangement links TRBV7-2 to TRBJ2-1; 9 nucleotides line up with TRBD1. Germline CDR1 and CDR2: SGHTA and FQGNSA. Losses at the gene ends were 2 bases for V and 1 base for J; bases not matched to a gene: 27. The CDR3 totals 24 residues.

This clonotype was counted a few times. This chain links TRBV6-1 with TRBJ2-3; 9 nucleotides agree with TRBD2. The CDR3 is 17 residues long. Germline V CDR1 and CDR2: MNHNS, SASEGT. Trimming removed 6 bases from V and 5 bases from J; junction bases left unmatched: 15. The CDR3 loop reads CASRPRPSGIGLDTQYF. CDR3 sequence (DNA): TGTGCCAGCAGACCGAGACCTAGCGGGATTGGACTAGATACGCAGTATTTT.

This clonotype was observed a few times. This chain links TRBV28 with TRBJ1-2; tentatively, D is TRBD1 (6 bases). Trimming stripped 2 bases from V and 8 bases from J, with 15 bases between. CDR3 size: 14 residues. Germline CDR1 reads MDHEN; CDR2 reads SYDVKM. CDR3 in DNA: TGTGCCAGCAGTTTAAGCCGGACAGTTTACGGCTACACCTTC. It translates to CASSLSRTVYGYTF.

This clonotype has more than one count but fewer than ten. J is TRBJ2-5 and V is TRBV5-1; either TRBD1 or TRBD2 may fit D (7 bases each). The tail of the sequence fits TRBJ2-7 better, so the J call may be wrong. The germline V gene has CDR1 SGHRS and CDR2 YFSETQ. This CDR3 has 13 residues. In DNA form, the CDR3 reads TGCGCCAGCAGCAGAGACAGGGAGGGCGAGCAGTACTTC. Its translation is CASSRDREGEQYF.

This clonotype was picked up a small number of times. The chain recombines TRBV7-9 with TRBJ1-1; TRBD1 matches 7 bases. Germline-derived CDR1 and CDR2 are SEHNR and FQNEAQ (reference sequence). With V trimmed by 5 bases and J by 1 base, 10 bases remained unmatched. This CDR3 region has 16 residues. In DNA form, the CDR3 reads TGTGCCAGCAGCCCGGGACAGCAACTATGGAACACTGAAGCTTTCTTT. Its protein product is CASSPGQQLWNTEAFF.

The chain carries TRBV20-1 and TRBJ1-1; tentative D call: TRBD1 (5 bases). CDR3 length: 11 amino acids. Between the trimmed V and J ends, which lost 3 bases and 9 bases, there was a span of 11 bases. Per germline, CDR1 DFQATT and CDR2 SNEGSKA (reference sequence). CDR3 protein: CSASSGTQAFF. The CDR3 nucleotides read TGCAGTGCTAGTTCCGGGACTCAAGCTTTCTTT.

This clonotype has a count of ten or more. The CDR3, as DNA: TGCGCCAGCAGCCATTCTGGGACTAGCGGGAGTTATGAGCAGTTCTTC. Translating gives CASSHSGTSGSYEQFF. The chain is built from TRBV4-1 and TRBJ2-1, with 14 positions matching TRBD2. Trimming took 3 bases from V and 8 from J; bases not matched to a gene: 6. Germline V gene lookup returns CDR1 MGHRA and CDR2 YSYEKL. The CDR3 spans 16 residues.

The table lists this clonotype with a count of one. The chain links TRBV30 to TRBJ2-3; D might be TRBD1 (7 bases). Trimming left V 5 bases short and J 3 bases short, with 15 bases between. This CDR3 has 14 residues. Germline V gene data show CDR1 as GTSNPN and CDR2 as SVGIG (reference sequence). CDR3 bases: TGTGCCTGGTGCCCCAGGGGGAGGACAGATACGCAGTATTTT. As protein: CAWCPRGRTDTQYF.

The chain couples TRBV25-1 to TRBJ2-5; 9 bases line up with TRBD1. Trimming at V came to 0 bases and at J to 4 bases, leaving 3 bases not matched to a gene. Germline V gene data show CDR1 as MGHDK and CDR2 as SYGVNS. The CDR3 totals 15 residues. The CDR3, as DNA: TGTGCCAGCAGTGAATACCTGGACAGGGGAGAGACCCAGTACTTC. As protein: CASSEYLDRGETQYF.

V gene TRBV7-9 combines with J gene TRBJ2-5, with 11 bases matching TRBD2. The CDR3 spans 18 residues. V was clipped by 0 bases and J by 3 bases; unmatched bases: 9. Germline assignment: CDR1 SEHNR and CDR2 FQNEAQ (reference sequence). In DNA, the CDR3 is TGTGCCAGCAGCTTAGCGTTGTTGCTAGCGGGGGGTGAAGAGACCCAGTACTTC. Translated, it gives CASSLALLLAGGEETQYF.

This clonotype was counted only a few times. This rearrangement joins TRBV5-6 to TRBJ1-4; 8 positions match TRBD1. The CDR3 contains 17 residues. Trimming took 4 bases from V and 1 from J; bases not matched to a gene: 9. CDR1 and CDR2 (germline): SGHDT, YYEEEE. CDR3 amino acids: CASSAGQAGRTNEKLFF. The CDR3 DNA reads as TGTGCCAGCAGCGCGGGACAGGCTGGTAGAACTAATGAAAAACTGTTTTTT.

The CDR3 loop is CSAATGVSSPLHF. CDR3 DNA: TGCAGTGCCGCGACAGGGGTGTCTTCACCCCTCCACTTT. The chain employs TRBV20-1 and TRBJ1-6, with 8 bases that match TRBD1. CDR3 size: 13 residues. After removal of 6 bases from V and 9 bases from J, the junction contained 7 bases not matched to a gene. CDR1 and CDR2 from the germline V gene are DFQATT and SNEGSKA (reference sequence).

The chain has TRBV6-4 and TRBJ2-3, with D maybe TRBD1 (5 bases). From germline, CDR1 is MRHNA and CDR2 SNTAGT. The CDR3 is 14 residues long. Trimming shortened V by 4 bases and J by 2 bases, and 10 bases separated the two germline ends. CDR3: CASSGQIFTDTQYF. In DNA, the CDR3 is TGTGCCAGCAGTGGACAGATTTTCACAGATACGCAGTATTTT.

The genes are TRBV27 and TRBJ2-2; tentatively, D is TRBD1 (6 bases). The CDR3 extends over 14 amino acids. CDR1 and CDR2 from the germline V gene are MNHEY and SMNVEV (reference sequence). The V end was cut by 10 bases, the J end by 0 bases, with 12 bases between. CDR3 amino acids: CATTGTANTGELFF. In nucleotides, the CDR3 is TGTGCCACCACAGGGACCGCGAACACCGGGGAGCTGTTTTTT.

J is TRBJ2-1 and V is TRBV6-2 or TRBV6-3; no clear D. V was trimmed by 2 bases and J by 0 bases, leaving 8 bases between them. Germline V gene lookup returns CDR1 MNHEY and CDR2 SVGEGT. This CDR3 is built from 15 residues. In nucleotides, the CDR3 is TGTGCCAGCAGTTACGGCCCGCTCTCCTACAATGAGCAGTTCTTC. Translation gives CASSYGPLSYNEQFF.

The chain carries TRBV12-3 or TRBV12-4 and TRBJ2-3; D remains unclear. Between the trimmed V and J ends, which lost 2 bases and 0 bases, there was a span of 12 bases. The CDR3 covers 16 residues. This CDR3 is CASSLSRQASTDTQYF. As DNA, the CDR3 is TGTGCCAGCAGTTTATCCAGGCAGGCTAGCACAGATACGCAGTATTTT.

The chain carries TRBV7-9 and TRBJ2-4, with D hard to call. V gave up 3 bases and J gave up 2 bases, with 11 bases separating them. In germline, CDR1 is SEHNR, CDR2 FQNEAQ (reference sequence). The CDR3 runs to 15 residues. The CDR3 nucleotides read TGTGCCAGCAGCTTTGGCTCAGGTCCCAAAAACATTCAGTACTTC. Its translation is CASSFGSGPKNIQYF.